The 12 T cell receptor beta chains presented below share a single source sample, sequenced in a study of blood T cell repertoires in COVID-19. Assay used: immunoSEQ multiplex PCR; TCRdb lists only in-frame clones, some missing. Here the sample spans around 240,000 clones, more than 75% being singletons. Sequencing was carried out using peripheral blood. Receptors originate from a man aged 35 to 55 with acute or convalescent COVID-19.

The V gene is TRBV4-3, the J gene TRBJ2-3; D is ambiguous. Germline-derived CDR1 and CDR2 are LGHNA and YSLEER. V lost 1 base and J 2 bases, leaving 13 bases between the germline ends. The CDR3 length is 16 residues. The CDR3: CASSQAQDTNTDTQYF. DNA for the CDR3: TGCGCCAGCAGCCAAGCACAAGACACCAACACAGATACGCAGTATTTT.

The sample holds a few counts of this clone. The chain recombines TRBV7-9 with TRBJ2-7; weak D call: TRBD2 (5 bases). CDR1 and CDR2 from the germline V gene are SEHNR and FQNEAQ (reference sequence). The CDR3 is 16 amino acids. The V end lost 1 base, the J end lost 5 bases, and 18 bases lay between the germline ends. Here the CDR3 DNA reads TGTGCCAGCAGCTTAGGCCCGCGTACAAGGGAGCACGAGCAGTACTTC. Residues: CASSLGPRTREHEQYF. Together with reference TRBV7-9 and TRBJ2-7, the CDR3 gives the full variable domain: DTGVSQNPRHKITKRGQNVTFRCDPISEHNRLYWYRQTLGQGPEFLTYFQNEAQLEKSRLLSDRFSAERPKGSFSTLEIQRTEQGDSAMYLCASSLGPRTREHEQYFGPGTRLTVT.

The V gene is TRBV2, the J gene TRBJ2-7; tentatively, D is TRBD1 (6 bases). V lost 7 bases and J 5 bases, leaving 12 bases between the germline ends. There are 12 residues in the CDR3. Germline CDR1 is SNHLY and CDR2 is FYNNEI. The CDR3, as DNA: TGTGCCAGCAACCAACGGGACAACGAGCAGTACTTC. Translating gives CASNQRDNEQYF.

The chain combines TRBV2 with TRBJ2-2; D perhaps matches TRBD1 (6 bases). The CDR3 covers 15 residues. Trimming removed 5 bases from V and 6 bases from J, with 16 bases in between. Looked up from germline, CDR1 is SNHLY and CDR2 is FYNNEI. CDR3 residues: CASSQSGVVAGELFF. Written as DNA, the CDR3 is TGTGCCAGCAGTCAATCAGGGGTAGTGGCCGGGGAGCTGTTTTTT.

This sequence joins TRBV9 and TRBJ2-2, with TRBD1 identical over 11 bases. CDR1 is SGDLS, CDR2 YYNGEE, per germline. The J segment lost 3 bases and the V segment lost 1 base, leaving 5 bases of the junction unmatched. The CDR3 has 17 residues. The CDR3 bases are TGTGCCAGCAGCGTAAACCGGGACAGGGGGTACACCGGGGAGCTGTTTTTT. This encodes CASSVNRDRGYTGELFF.

The chain carries TRBV7-3 and TRBJ2-1, with D perhaps matching TRBD2 (6 bases). With 1 base removed from V and 9 bases from J, the gap between germline ends came to 13 bases. Germline values: CDR1 SGHTA, CDR2 FQGTGA. The CDR3 totals 14 residues. The CDR3 region is CASSLSPSVGEQFF. The CDR3 DNA follows: TGTGCCAGCAGCTTAAGTCCTAGCGTCGGTGAGCAGTTCTTC.

The chain employs TRBV10-1 and TRBJ2-5; tentatively, D is TRBD1 (5 bases). The CDR3 length is 14 residues. Germline CDR1 WNHNN, CDR2 SYGVQD (reference sequence). Between the trimmed V and J ends, which lost 5 bases and 3 bases, there was a span of 13 bases. In nucleotides, the CDR3 is TGCGCCAGCAGTTGCCGACAGACCGAAGAGACCCAGTACTTC. Translating it yields CASSCRQTEETQYF.

V and J are TRBV4-2 and TRBJ1-1; TRBD1 matches at 10 bases. Trimming at V came to 1 base and at J to 5 bases, leaving 4 bases not matched to a gene. Per the germline V gene, CDR1 is LGHNA and CDR2 is YNFKEQ. The CDR3 contains 15 residues. The CDR3 bases are TGTGCCAGCAGCCAAGTTGGACAGGGGGGAACTGAAGCTTTCTTT. It yields the protein CASSQVGQGGTEAFF.

The V gene is TRBV5-1, the J gene TRBJ1-4, with unresolved D. Germline V gene sequence: CDR1 SGHRS, CDR2 YFSETQ. There are 15 residues in the CDR3. V was shortened by 4 bases and J by 0 bases, with 10 bases between the two germline ends. CDR3 sequence: CASSLDGATNEKLFF. For the CDR3, the DNA is TGCGCCAGCAGCCTGGACGGAGCAACTAATGAAAAACTGTTTTTT.

This clone has a handful of counts. The chain carries TRBV10-3 and TRBJ1-1, with D perhaps TRBD1 (6 bases). Per germline, CDR1 ENHRY and CDR2 SYGVKD. Trimming took 2 bases from V and 5 from J, leaving 18 bases between them. The CDR3 length is 16 residues. For the CDR3, the DNA is TGTGCCATCAGTGAGACTTTACAGGGTCCAGGAACTGAAGCTTTCTTT. Its translation is CAISETLQGPGTEAFF.

The genes are TRBV7-2 and TRBJ2-3, with no clear D. V lost 2 bases, J lost 1 base, and 4 bases lay in between. CDR1 SGHTA and CDR2 FQGNSA come from the germline V gene. CDR3 length: 13 residues. DNA for the CDR3: TGTGCCAGCAGCTTATCTGGCACAGATACGCAGTATTTT. It specifies CASSLSGTDTQYF.

DNA for the CDR3: TGTGCCAGCAGTCCCGGGACAGGGGACTCCTACGAGCAGTACTTC. It encodes CASSPGTGDSYEQYF. V usage is TRBV6-5 and J usage is TRBJ2-7, with 10 bases aligning to TRBD1. The germline CDR1 and CDR2 sequences are MNHEY and SVGAGI. Trimming removed 5 bases from V and 0 bases from J; junction bases left unmatched: 4. The CDR3 is 15 amino acids.